This passage covers 2 T cell receptor beta chains from one sample sequenced in a study of cytomegalovirus exposure and HLA in healthy donors. Assay used: immunoSEQ multiplex PCR; TCRdb lists only in-frame clones, some missing. The sample has approximately 270,000 clones, about 90% seen once. The sequenced sample consisted of PBMCs. The receptors shown here come from a woman between 18 and 30 years old in good health and CMV-seronegative.

The chain combines TRBV4-3 with TRBJ2-1; TRBD1 aligns across 7 bases. The CDR3 spans 16 residues. CDR1 is LGHNA, CDR2 YSLEER, per germline. With 1 base clipped from V and 5 bases from J, the junction kept 8 bases outside the gene matches. CDR3 nucleotides: TGCGCCAGCAGCCAAGGGGGACAGATATCAAACAATGAGCAGTTCTTC. This translates into CASSQGGQISNNEQFF.

This chain links TRBV25-1 with TRBJ2-1, with 9 nucleotides matching TRBD1. Germline loops: CDR1 MGHDK, CDR2 SYGVNS. The trim removed 7 bases at V and 15 bases at J, leaving 13 bases unmatched. The CDR3 has 13 amino acids. CDR3 in DNA: TGTGCCAGCACCCCTCAGGCCGGGACAGGGCCGTTCTTC. This gives the protein CASTPQAGTGPFF.